What follows describes a single T cell receptor (beta chain). Antigen specificity is unknown. Trimming shortened V by 3 bases and J by 4 bases, and 10 bases separated the two germline ends. The CDR3 runs 13 residues. Germline CDR1 reads LGHNT; CDR2 reads FRNRAP. With a J-beta primer mix and a sample-barcoded 5' primer, a second PCR ran about 7 to 12 cycles. TCRdb recomputed calls from the 5' RACE reads with MiXCR, one row per CDR3 protein. This table holds more than 600,000 distinct CDR3 sequences, approximately 25% found once. These data are taken from a study of blood T cells in healthy people across ages. Points from the study as a whole: A roughly linear fall in TCR beta diversity per million T cells was seen with increasing age. There was no known CMV status for donors, so expanded clonotype changes were possibly confounded.

The same sample was also studied in work on T cells of mothers and their children.

The V gene is TRBV12-5, the J gene TRBJ2-7, with D unclear. This receptor was obtained from a boy aged 5-17 years in good health. The material sequenced was blood. CDR3 sequence (DNA): TGTGCTAGTGGTTTTTACAGCATATACGAGCAGTACTTC. Its translation is CASGFYSIYEQYF.